This entry lists 14 T cell receptor beta chains sequenced from one sample in a study of blood T cell repertoires in COVID-19. Measured with immunoSEQ multiplex PCR; TCRdb has only the in-frame clones, and not every one. Found here are roughly 90,000 clones, around four fifths of them singletons; the top ten hold around 17%. Sequencing was carried out using peripheral blood. The receptors come from a human donor in a cohort sampled during active COVID-19.

The chain is built from TRBV2 and TRBJ1-4; TRBD1 agrees at 7 bases. Germline V CDR1 and CDR2: SNHLY, FYNNEI. The V and J ends lost 1 base and 8 bases, in that order; junction bases with no gene match: 4. The CDR3 is 14 amino acids. CDR3 region: CASSEGTGREKLFF. CDR3 coding DNA: TGTGCCAGCAGTGAAGGGACAGGTCGAGAAAAACTGTTTTTT.

The chain is built from TRBV27 and TRBJ1-2; tentatively, D is TRBD1 (5 bases). The CDR3 length is 14 residues. Trimming left V 6 bases short and J 7 bases short, with 18 bases between. CDR1 is MNHEY and CDR2 is SMNVEV in the germline V gene (reference sequence). The CDR3 region is CASSPRRGLFGYTF. CDR3 DNA: TGTGCCAGCAGCCCAAGGCGGGGGTTGTTTGGCTACACCTTC.

This clone showed up just a few times. The V and J genes are TRBV6-2 or TRBV6-3 and TRBJ2-5; possible D gene TRBD1, 6 bases. The CDR3 is 20 amino acids. Germline V gene lookup returns CDR1 MNHEY and CDR2 SVGEGT. Trimming shortened V by 2 bases and J by 0 bases, and 25 bases separated the two germline ends. CDR3 bases: TGTGCCAGCAGTTACCCGTTGAGCAGGGGACGTCTTTTACACCAAGAGACCCAGTACTTC. This codes for CASSYPLSRGRLLHQETQYF.

This clone was seen a handful of times. This rearrangement joins TRBV5-1 to TRBJ2-7; a possible D gene is TRBD1 (6 bases). Between the trimmed V and J ends, which lost 4 bases and 2 bases, there was a span of 13 bases. CDR1 is SGHRS and CDR2 is YFSETQ in the germline V gene. This CDR3 has 14 residues. In DNA form, the CDR3 reads TGCGCCAGCAGCGTCGGGACACCAACCTACGAGCAGTACTTC. Translating gives CASSVGTPTYEQYF.

At least ten counts were recorded for this clone. This chain uses TRBV9 with TRBJ2-6; perhaps TRBD2 as D (5 bases). The CDR3 totals 17 residues. Germline V gene data show CDR1 as SGDLS and CDR2 as YYNGEE. V was trimmed by 3 bases and J by 1 base, leaving 14 bases between them. The CDR3 is CASSATSRESGANVLTF. The CDR3 DNA sequence: TGTGCCAGCAGCGCGACGTCTAGGGAGTCTGGGGCCAACGTCCTGACTTTC.

The rearrangement joins TRBV27 to TRBJ1-4; 7 bases fit TRBD1. Trimming removed 5 bases from V and 4 bases from J; junction bases left unmatched: 7. The CDR3 is 15 amino acids. Germline V gene sequence: CDR1 MNHEY, CDR2 SMNVEV (reference sequence). DNA of the CDR3: TGTGCCAGCAGTACCCGGACAGGTAGTAATGAAAAACTGTTTTTT. As protein: CASSTRTGSNEKLFF.

This clone was found a few times. The chain links TRBV5-5 to TRBJ2-2; no firm D call. Germline V gene sequence: CDR1 SGHKS, CDR2 YYEKEE (reference sequence). There are 13 residues in the CDR3. Trimming cost V 4 bases and J 6 bases, with 10 bases left between them. CDR3 protein: CASSLTTAGELFF. CDR3 sequence (DNA): TGTGCCAGCAGCCTAACGACTGCCGGGGAGCTGTTTTTT.

This clone was observed at least ten times. The chain recombines TRBV6-5 with TRBJ1-1, with D hard to call. Looked up from germline, CDR1 is MNHEY and CDR2 is SVGAGI. This CDR3 is 14 amino acids long. With 0 bases removed from V and 7 bases from J, the gap between germline ends came to 12 bases. The CDR3 protein is CASSYSITGIEAFF. CDR3 DNA sequence: TGTGCCAGCAGTTACTCGATAACGGGGATTGAAGCTTTCTTT.

The CDR3: CASSENRGVSPLHF. CDR3 coding DNA: TGCGCCAGCAGTGAGAACAGGGGGGTTTCACCCCTCCACTTT. The rearrangement uses TRBV10-2 and TRBJ1-6; 8 bases map to TRBD1. There are 14 residues in the CDR3. The germline CDR1 and CDR2 sequences are WSHSY and SAAADI. V was pared by 2 bases and J by 9 bases, with 3 bases of the junction left unmatched.

J is TRBJ2-1 and V is TRBV9, with TRBD1 as a possible D gene (6 bases). This CDR3 is built from 17 residues. V was clipped by 4 bases and J by 4 bases, with 21 bases between them. CDR1 SGDLS and CDR2 YYNGEE come from the germline V gene. CDR3 amino acids: CASSPRQGTRSYNEQFF. CDR3 coding DNA: TGTGCCAGCAGCCCTCGCCAGGGGACCCGTAGTTACAATGAGCAGTTCTTC.

The rearrangement links TRBV5-1 to TRBJ2-2; weak D call: TRBD1 (5 bases). CDR3 length: 19 amino acids. Germline values: CDR1 SGHRS, CDR2 YFSETQ. Trimming stripped 0 bases from V and 2 bases from J, with 20 bases between. Written as DNA, the CDR3 is TGCGCCAGCAGCTTGGAGTATTACAGGACCCCAAGCAACACCGGGGAGCTGTTTTTT. Translating it yields CASSLEYYRTPSNTGELFF.

The rearrangement uses TRBV28 and TRBJ2-7, with a weak D call TRBD1 (5 bases). CDR1 and CDR2 from the germline V gene are MDHEN and SYDVKM. This CDR3 is 14 amino acids long. The V end was cut by 6 bases, the J end by 0 bases, with 12 bases between. The CDR3 here is CASSIDSLSYEQYF. The CDR3 DNA follows: TGTGCCAGCAGCATCGACAGCCTCTCCTACGAGCAGTACTTC.

This clone was found a few times. The chain combines TRBV5-1 with TRBJ1-3; 7 bases agree with TRBD1. With V trimmed by 2 bases and J by 2 bases, 4 bases remained unmatched. Germline CDR1 and CDR2: SGHRS and YFSETQ. The CDR3 has 15 residues. In nucleotides, the CDR3 is TGCGCCAGCAGCTTACCTGGACAGGCTGGAAACACCATATATTTT. It yields the protein CASSLPGQAGNTIYF.

This rearrangement joins TRBV5-6 to TRBJ2-1; 10 nucleotides align to TRBD2. The germline CDR1 and CDR2 sequences are SGHDT and YYEEEE. The length of the CDR3 is 15 residues. V was clipped by 1 base and J by 8 bases; unmatched bases: 6. The CDR3 DNA is TGTGCCAGCAGCTTGCTAGCGGGAGTTACGGATGAGCAGTTCTTC. Translating gives CASSLLAGVTDEQFF.